These T cell receptor beta chains were read from a single sample in a study of shared clonotypes between healthy human individuals. Libraries were prepared by immunoSEQ multiplex PCR; TCRdb keeps only in-frame clonotypes and omits some of them. Among about 960,000 clones listed, less than 85% were seen once. The sequencing sample was made of memory CD4+ T cells sorted from blood. These receptors all stem from a young man in good health. CDR3s include the opening cysteine and the closing phenylalanine or tryptophan. The order of the fields is D gene, J gene, V gene, clone size, CDR3 DNA, CDR3 protein. D genes are given only for firm matches. Clone size, where shown, is once, few, many, or a class for clones that have expanded.

-	TRBJ2-5	TRBV2	-	TGTGCCAGCAGTTTTAACCGAGAGACCCAGTACTTC	CASSFNRETQYF
-	TRBJ2-3	TRBV4-3	-	TGCGCCAGCAGCCCCCTTACAGGGTTGACAGATACGCAGTATTTT	CASSPLTGLTDTQYF
TRBD1	TRBJ2-2	TRBV9	-	TGTGCCAGCAGCACCCTGGACAGGTTCAAGTCCGGGGAGCTGTTTTTT	CASSTLDRFKSGELFF
-	TRBJ1-1	TRBV30	few	TGTGCCTGGAGTTCCGTGGGCACTGAAGCTTTCTTT	CAWSSVGTEAFF
-	TRBJ1-2	TRBV2	-	TGTGCCAGCAGTGGACAGACCGATGGCTACACCTTC	CASSGQTDGYTF
-	TRBJ1-1	TRBV5-6	-	TGTGCCAGCAGCCCTCTCGTGGGCCGGAACACTGAAGCTTTCTTT	CASSPLVGRNTEAFF
-	TRBJ1-1	TRBV5-6	-	TGTGCCAGCAGCTACCGTAATATACAGGGGAACACTGAAGCTTTCTTT	CASSYRNIQGNTEAFF
-	TRBJ1-1	TRBV4-1	few	TGCGCCAGCAGCCAAGTAGTGTTGAACACTGAAGCTTTCTTT	CASSQVVLNTEAFF
TRBD1	TRBJ1-2	TRBV5-4	few	TGTGCCAGCAGCCCCCGGGACAGGGGAAGCTATGGCTACACCTTC	CASSPRDRGSYGYTF
TRBD1	TRBJ2-5	TRBV5-5	-	TGTGCCAGCAGCCGAACACGACAGGGGGGCGAGACCCAGTACTTC	CASSRTRQGGETQYF
-	TRBJ2-7	TRBV6-6	-	TGTGCCAGCAGCTTAGACAGCCGCTACGAGCAGTACTTC	CASSLDSRYEQYF
-	TRBJ1-1	TRBV11-1	-	TGTGCCAGCAGCTCTCAGGGGTTCACTGAAGCTTTCTTT	CASSSQGFTEAFF
-	TRBJ2-7	TRBV18	-	TGTGCCAGCTCACCAATGACAGGTGGCTCCTACGAGCAGTACTTC	CASSPMTGGSYEQYF
-	TRBJ1-5	TRBV27	-	TGTGCCAGCAGTTTGGGGGGGCGAGGCAATCAGCCCCAGCATTTT	CASSLGGRGNQPQHF
-	TRBJ2-5	TRBV11-2	few	TGTGCCAGCAGCCGGGTCCTAGGGGGGCAAGAGACCCAGTACTTC	CASSRVLGGQETQYF
TRBD1	TRBJ2-3	TRBV11-2	few	TGTGCCAGCAGCCTAAACGGGGACAGTACAGATACGCAGTATTTT	CASSLNGDSTDTQYF
TRBD2	TRBJ2-3	TRBV18	-	TGTGCCAGCTCACCATCTAGCGGAAGCACAGATACGCAGTATTTT	CASSPSSGSTDTQYF
-	TRBJ1-5	TRBV6-1	-	TGTGCCAGCAGTGAACAGGGGAGTGGGAATCAGCCCCAGCATTTT	CASSEQGSGNQPQHF
-	TRBJ2-7	TRBV18	-	TGTGCCAGCTCACCAATGGGGGACGAGCAGTACTTC	CASSPMGDEQYF
TRBD1	TRBJ2-7	TRBV27	-	TGTGCCACCCAAGACAGGGTCGAGCAGTACTTC	CATQDRVEQYF
-	TRBJ1-2	TRBV2	-	TGTGCCAGCAGAGGGGACTATGGCTACACCTTC	CASRGDYGYTF
-	TRBJ1-1	TRBV15	-	TGTGCCACCAGCAGAGATAACGGGGCTCAAGGAGCTTTCTTT	CATSRDNGAQGAFF
-	TRBJ2-3	TRBV10-3	-	TGTGCCATCAGTGAGTCGCTCAACGGGCAGTATTTT	CAISESLNGQYF
TRBD2	TRBJ2-7	TRBV18	-	TGTGCCAGCTCACCACCGGCTAGCGGGGGCGAGCAGTACTTC	CASSPPASGGEQYF
-	TRBJ1-2	TRBV30	once	TGTGCCTGGAGTTTTTCTGACTATGGCTACACCTTC	CAWSFSDYGYTF
TRBD2	TRBJ2-5	TRBV10-3	-	TGTGCCATCAGTACTAGCGGGAACTGGGAGACCCAGTACTTC	CAISTSGNWETQYF
-	TRBJ1-6	TRBV30	-	TGTGCCTGGAGTGCGTTAGGGGGAATCGGTTCACCCCTCCACTTT	CAWSALGGIGSPLHF
-	TRBJ2-5	TRBV18	once	TGTGCCAGCTCACCATTAACGGGAGTTGCAGAGACCCAGTACTTC	CASSPLTGVAETQYF
-	TRBJ2-1	TRBV5-1	few	TGCGCCAGCAGCTTGGCCCGGCCCCTGATCCGGGACAAGGCCTACAATGAGCAGTTCTTC	CASSLARPLIRDKAYNEQFF
-	TRBJ1-1	TRBV5-8	-	TGTGCCAGCAGCTTGGAGGTGCGGACTGAAGCTTTCTTT	CASSLEVRTEAFF
TRBD2	TRBJ2-3	TRBV5-8	-	TGTGCCAGCAGCACGGGGGGGCCCCCAGATACGCAGTATTTT	CASSTGGPPDTQYF
TRBD2	TRBJ2-5	TRBV5-1	-	TGCGCCAGCAGCGAGGGGACTAGCGGGAGAGAGACCCAGTACTTC	CASSEGTSGRETQYF
-	TRBJ1-1	TRBV6-6	-	TGTGCCAGCAGTTACGGTACAGGAAACACTGAAGCTTTCTTT	CASSYGTGNTEAFF
-	TRBJ1-1	TRBV30	-	TGTGCCTGGAGTGACCGAAACACTGAAGCTTTCTTT	CAWSDRNTEAFF
TRBD2	TRBJ2-3	TRBV19	-	TGTGCCAGTAGTAGCGGGGGGGCTGGAGATACGCAGTATTTT	CASSSGGAGDTQYF
TRBD1	TRBJ2-3	TRBV7-9	-	TGTGCCAGCAGCACCGGGACAGGGTTGGGAGATACGCAGTATTTT	CASSTGTGLGDTQYF
-	TRBJ2-1	TRBV13	-	TGTGCCAGCAGCTTAGAGGGTTGGCCTAATGAGCAGTTCTTC	CASSLEGWPNEQFF
TRBD1	TRBJ2-7	TRBV5-1	few	TGCGCCAGCAGCTTGGCCGTTACAGGGGGCCGGGACGAGCAGTACTTC	CASSLAVTGGRDEQYF
-	TRBJ1-2	TRBV6-1	once	TGTGCCAGCATTTCGGACAGTAACTATGGCTACACCTTC	CASISDSNYGYTF
-	TRBJ1-5	TRBV2	-	TGTGCCAGCAGTGAAGACAGAAGCAATCAGCCCCAGCATTTT	CASSEDRSNQPQHF
-	TRBJ2-3	TRBV11-1	few	TGTGCCACGGCACCAGGAACTAAAGCAGATACGCAGTATTTT	CATAPGTKADTQYF
-	TRBJ2-3	TRBV5-1	-	TGCGCCAGCAGCTTGGGACAACGATCCACAGATACGCAGTATTTT	CASSLGQRSTDTQYF
-	TRBJ2-5	TRBV2	few	TGTGCCAGCAGAACAGGGTACCAAGAGACCCAGTACTTC	CASRTGYQETQYF
TRBD1	TRBJ1-2	TRBV5-1	once	TGCGCCAGCAGAAACCCCGGGACAGACTATGGCTACACCTTC	CASRNPGTDYGYTF
TRBD1	TRBJ1-5	TRBV5-1	-	TGCGCCAGCAGCGCGGGACAGGGAGGCAATCAGCCCCAGCATTTT	CASSAGQGGNQPQHF
-	TRBJ2-5	TRBV5-1	once	TGCGCCAGCAGCCGGGACCGTGGGGAGACCCAGTACTTC	CASSRDRGETQYF
TRBD2	TRBJ2-3	TRBV7-9	-	TGTGCCAGCAGCCTAGCGACTAGCGGGAGGTCTGCAGATACGCAGTATTTT	CASSLATSGRSADTQYF
-	TRBJ2-7	TRBV27	many	TGTGCCAGTGCCCGTTTTGATAACTACGAGCAGTACTTC	CASARFDNYEQYF
TRBD1	TRBJ1-6	TRBV5-4	-	TGTGCCAGCAGCCAAGGACAGGGGATAAATTCACCCCTCCACTTT	CASSQGQGINSPLHF
-	TRBJ2-7	TRBV30	-	TGTGCCGGGAAATCGGGCGGGTCCTACGAGCAGTACTTC	CAGKSGGSYEQYF
-	TRBJ1-5	TRBV6-5	-	TGTGCCAGCAGTTCGATCTGGCAGGGAGGAGGTCAGCCCCAGCATTTT	CASSSIWQGGGQPQHF
-	TRBJ2-1	TRBV25-1	-	TGTGCCAGCAGTGAAACTAGCTTCTCTCAGTTCTTC	CASSETSFSQFF
-	TRBJ2-5	TRBV5-1	-	TGCGCCAGCAGCTTGGCGGCAAGTTTGGAGACCCAGTACTTC	CASSLAASLETQYF
-	TRBJ1-1	TRBV4-3	-	TGCGCCAGCAGCCAAGGGTTGACAGTCTCCACTGAAGCTTTCTTT	CASSQGLTVSTEAFF
-	TRBJ2-7	TRBV21-1	-	TGTGCCAGCAGCAAAGCGTCGGCTAGCGGGACCACCTGCTCCTACGAGCAGTACTTC	CASSKASASGTTCSYEQYF
TRBD2	TRBJ2-1	TRBV5-1	-	TGCGCCAGCAGCTTTTCGGGACTAAACTACAATGAGCAGTTCTTC	CASSFSGLNYNEQFF
TRBD1	TRBJ2-7	TRBV4-3	-	TGCGCCAGCAGCCTGACAGGGGGCAAAGACGAGCAGTACTTC	CASSLTGGKDEQYF